The following is a T cell receptor (beta chain) sequence with its context. Its target is unknown. The record originates from a study of T cell responses to AZD1222 COVID-19 vaccine. Study-level findings and limits: With dominance at 160-218 and 743-854, vaccine-associated CD4 TCRs spanned spike.

Assay used: immunoSEQ multiplex PCR; TCRdb lists only in-frame clones, some missing. The table includes approximately 110,000 clones, approximately 85% detected once. This CDR3 spans 15 amino acids. V dropped 4 bases and J dropped 6; count of bases not matched to a gene: 8. Germline V lookup: CDR1 SGHRS, CDR2 YFSETQ. This TCR was sampled from an adult who received the AZD1222 COVID-19 vaccine. Sequencing was performed on peripheral blood, taken 28 days after the second AZD1222 dose. The chain recombines TRBV5-1 with TRBJ2-1; 9 bases agree with TRBD2. The CDR3 sequence: CASSLRRGGPNEQFF. CDR3 nucleotide sequence: TGCGCCAGCAGCCTACGGCGGGGGGGGCCCAATGAGCAGTTCTTC.